The 27 T cell receptor beta chains in this list originate from one sample, sequenced in a study of blood T cell repertoires in COVID-19. The method was immunoSEQ multiplex PCR; TCRdb's version includes in-frame clones alone and lacks a portion of them. This sample has 150,000 or so clones; 77% occur once, and the top ten carry roughly 9%. Material for sequencing was peripheral blood. The receptors come from a woman aged 45-65 years with active or convalescent COVID-19.

This rearrangement joins TRBV19 to TRBJ1-2; a weak D match, TRBD1 (5 bases). Trimming removed 6 bases at V and 4 bases at J, with 12 bases between. This CDR3 contains 13 residues. Germline-derived CDR1 and CDR2 are LNHDA and SQIVND (reference sequence). The CDR3 sequence is CASRPGGLYGYTF. The CDR3 coding sequence is TGTGCCAGTAGGCCCGGGGGTCTCTATGGCTACACCTTC.

The chain carries TRBV28 and TRBJ1-2; maybe TRBD1 (5 bases). The CDR3 is 15 amino acids. V was clipped by 3 bases and J by 4 bases, with 15 bases between them. The germline CDR1 and CDR2 sequences are MDHEN and SYDVKM. Written as DNA, the CDR3 is TGTGCCAGCAGTTTGGGGACCCGGGGGGTCTATGGCTACACCTTC. This gives the protein CASSLGTRGVYGYTF.

The chain uses TRBV27 and TRBJ2-7; 10 nucleotides align to TRBD1. Germline CDR1 is MNHEY and CDR2 is SMNVEV (reference sequence). Trimming removed 8 bases from V and 7 bases from J; junction bases left unmatched: 11. This CDR3 contains 14 residues. Here the CDR3 reads CASAQRDRGGEQYF. The CDR3 DNA sequence: TGTGCCAGCGCTCAAAGGGACAGGGGTGGGGAGCAGTACTTC.

The chain recombines TRBV9 with TRBJ1-4, with D possibly TRBD1 on 5 matching bases. Germline V gene sequence: CDR1 SGDLS, CDR2 YYNGEE. CDR3 length: 16 amino acids. The ends were cut back, 0 bases at V and 7 bases at J, with 16 bases in the middle. The DNA for the CDR3 is TGTGCCAGCAGCGTAGGGTTTCCCGCGGGGGGTGAAAAACTGTTTTTT. This encodes CASSVGFPAGGEKLFF.

The chain links TRBV7-2 to TRBJ2-3; perhaps TRBD2 as D (6 bases). This CDR3 is built from 15 residues. Trimming shortened V by 5 bases and J by 4 bases, and 16 bases separated the two germline ends. The germline V gene has CDR1 SGHTA and CDR2 FQGNSA. CDR3 amino acids: CASSQQGLPPDTQYF. CDR3 nucleotide sequence: TGTGCCAGCAGCCAGCAGGGACTCCCGCCAGATACGCAGTATTTT.

V is TRBV9 and J is TRBJ2-3, with 9 bases identical to TRBD2. The CDR3 contains 16 residues. J lost 2 bases, V lost 0 bases, and 4 bases had no gene match. CDR1 SGDLS and CDR2 YYNGEE come from the germline V gene. The CDR3 sequence is CASSVGAGGFTDTQYF. The CDR3 DNA reads TGTGCCAGCAGCGTAGGAGCGGGGGGATTCACAGATACGCAGTATTTT.

The rearrangement uses TRBV5-6 and TRBJ2-7, with 10 bases lining up with TRBD2. Germline V gene data show CDR1 as SGHDT and CDR2 as YYEEEE. The length of the CDR3 is 17 residues. Trimming removed 1 base from V and 0 bases from J; junction bases left unmatched: 7. This CDR3 reads CASSLSLLAGASYEQYF. In DNA, the CDR3 is TGTGCCAGCAGCTTGAGTCTCCTAGCGGGGGCCTCCTACGAGCAGTACTTC.

The rearrangement links TRBV10-2 to TRBJ1-1, with 9 bases matching TRBD1. Germline V gives CDR1 WSHSY, CDR2 SAAADI. With 7 bases clipped from V and 5 bases from J, the junction kept 11 bases outside the gene matches. The CDR3 runs to 15 residues. The CDR3 region is CASTRTGVSSTEAFF. As DNA, the CDR3 is TGCGCCAGCACTCGGACAGGGGTTTCGTCGACTGAAGCTTTCTTT.

The gene calls are TRBV7-9 and TRBJ2-2, with D perhaps TRBD1 (6 bases). Germline CDR1 and CDR2: SEHNR and FQNEAQ (reference sequence). The CDR3 sequence is 14 residues long. With 2 bases removed from V and 7 bases from J, the gap between germline ends came to 11 bases. This chain's CDR3 is CASSLQGQGGELFF. The DNA for the CDR3 is TGTGCCAGCAGCTTACAGGGGCAAGGCGGGGAGCTGTTTTTT.

The V gene is TRBV7-8, the J gene TRBJ2-5; D unresolved. CDR1 and CDR2 (germline): SGHVS, FQNEAQ. The CDR3 length is 14 residues. Trimming removed 3 bases at V and 2 bases at J, with 10 bases between. The DNA for the CDR3 is TGTGCCAGCAGCTTCGTCAGTCGACAAGAGACCCAGTACTTC. Its protein product is CASSFVSRQETQYF. Full variable domain (missing parts from reference TRBV7-8 and TRBJ2-5): GAGVSQSPRYKVAKRGQDVALRCDPISGHVSLFWYQQALGQGPEFLTYFQNEAQLDKSGLPSDRFFAERPEGSVSTLKIQRTQQEDSAVYLCASSFVSRQETQYFGPGTRLLVL.

This chain joins TRBV30 and TRBJ1-3; 8 bases are shared with TRBD1. The V segment lost 2 bases and the J segment 11 bases; nucleotides outside the gene matches: 14. The CDR3 covers 15 residues. Germline-derived CDR1 and CDR2 are GTSNPN and SVGIG (reference sequence). CDR3 amino acids: CAWSLLGTGNLPIYF. In DNA, the CDR3 is TGTGCCTGGAGTCTGCTTGGGACAGGCAACTTGCCCATATATTTT.

This chain uses TRBV6-6 with TRBJ1-2; TRBD1 agrees at 8 bases. The length of the CDR3 is 14 residues. In germline, CDR1 is MNHNY, CDR2 SVGAGI (reference sequence). V gave up 6 bases and J gave up 8 bases; unmatched junction bases: 11. The CDR3 protein is CASSRDRGVGGYTF. CDR3 coding DNA: TGTGCCAGCAGCCGCGACAGGGGAGTGGGAGGCTACACCTTC.

This clone was detected a few times. The genes are TRBV4-1 and TRBJ2-1, with TRBD2 identical over 12 bases. The CDR3 contains 16 residues. The ends lost 1 base at V and 6 bases at J; junction bases unmatched: 4. The germline V gene encodes CDR1 MGHRA and CDR2 YSYEKL. For the CDR3, the DNA is TGCGCCAGCAGCCAAGCGGCTAGCGGGAGGGGCAATGAGCAGTTCTTC. Translating gives CASSQAASGRGNEQFF.

The chain couples TRBV4-3 to TRBJ2-1; D is perhaps TRBD2 (6 bases). The CDR3 is 14 amino acids. V shed 1 base and J shed 7 bases, with 11 bases lying between them. Germline V CDR1 and CDR2: LGHNA, YSLEER. The DNA of the CDR3 is TGCGCCAGCAGCCAAGCCCTCGGAGGGAATGAGCAGTTCTTC. This sequence encodes CASSQALGGNEQFF.

V is TRBV6-5 and J is TRBJ1-5; a weak D match, TRBD1 (6 bases). The V gene's germline CDR1 is MNHEY and CDR2 SVGAGI. This CDR3 has 13 residues. Trimming left V 6 bases short and J 6 bases short, with 12 bases between. The CDR3 DNA reads as TGTGCCAGCAGCCGGACAGTCGGTCAGCCCCAGCATTTT. It specifies CASSRTVGQPQHF.

The chain is built from TRBV18 and TRBJ1-2, with D maybe TRBD1 (5 bases). Germline V gene sequence: CDR1 KGHSH, CDR2 LQKENI. This CDR3 comprises 15 residues. Trimming pared 3 bases from V and 7 bases from J, leaving 18 bases between. The CDR3 nucleotides are TGTGCCAGCTCACCGGACCCTCAGCGGGGGAGTGGCTACACCTTC. Its protein product is CASSPDPQRGSGYTF. The full variable domain, rest sourced from reference TRBV18 and TRBJ1-2, is NAGVMQNPRHLVRRRGQEARLRCSPMKGHSHVYWYRQLPEEGLKFMVYLQKENIIDESGMPKERFSAEFPKEGPSILRIQQVVRGDSAAYFCASSPDPQRGSGYTFGSGTRLTVV.

The V gene is TRBV11-1, the J gene TRBJ1-1; TRBD1 matches 12 bases. The CDR3 is 15 residues long. Looked up from germline, CDR1 is SGHAT and CDR2 is FQDESV (reference sequence). The trim removed 8 bases at V and 8 bases at J, leaving 12 bases unmatched. CDR3 nucleotide sequence: TGTGCCAGCGGTCCAAGGGACAGGGGGCGTCGGGAAGCTTTCTTT. Translated: CASGPRDRGRREAFF. The full variable domain, rest sourced from reference TRBV11-1 and TRBJ1-1, is EAEVAQSPRYKITEKSQAVAFWCDPISGHATLYWYRQILGQGPELLVQFQDESVVDDSQLPKDRFSAERLKGVDSTLKIQPAELGDSAMYLCASGPRDRGRREAFFGQGTRLTVV.

The chain carries TRBV10-1 and TRBJ1-1; D is uncertain. The V end was cut by 7 bases, the J end by 3 bases, with 6 bases between. Germline CDR1 is WNHNN and CDR2 is SYGVQD (reference sequence). This CDR3 region has 11 residues. As DNA, the CDR3 is TGCGCCAGCATTATAGACACTGAAGCTTTCTTT. The encoded protein is CASIIDTEAFF.

The gene calls are TRBV2 and TRBJ2-1, with 9 bases that match TRBD2. The germline V gene encodes CDR1 SNHLY and CDR2 FYNNEI. V lost 4 bases, J lost 6 bases, and 7 bases stayed unmatched. The CDR3 is 15 residues long. The DNA for the CDR3 is TGTGCCAGCAGTGTTATAGCGGGAGCTGGCAATGAGCAGTTCTTC. Its translation: CASSVIAGAGNEQFF.

The chain employs TRBV7-2 and TRBJ2-3; the match to TRBD2 covers 14 bases. This CDR3 has 16 amino acids. J gave up 5 bases and V 5 bases, and 6 bases lay outside the gene matches. CDR1 is SGHTA and CDR2 is FQGNSA in the germline V gene. The CDR3 sequence is CASSQLGTSGGDTQYF. CDR3 bases: TGTGCCAGCAGCCAATTGGGGACTAGCGGGGGAGATACGCAGTATTTT.

V usage is TRBV7-6 and J usage is TRBJ1-1, with 7 bases identical to TRBD1. CDR1 and CDR2 from the germline V gene are SGHVS and FNYEAQ. The CDR3 spans 15 residues. Trimming took 5 bases from V and 3 from J; bases not matched to a gene: 9. In nucleotides, the CDR3 is TGTGCCAGCAGCCTACGACAGGGCGCGGACACTGAAGCTTTCTTT. Encoded protein: CASSLRQGADTEAFF. Variable domain in full (rest from reference TRBV7-6 and TRBJ1-1): GAGVSQSPRYKVTKRGQDVALRCDPISGHVSLYWYRQALGQGPEFLTYFNYEAQQDKSGLPNDRFSAERPEGSISTLTIQRTEQRDSAMYRCASSLRQGADTEAFFGQGTRLTVV.

The rearrangement uses TRBV18 and TRBJ1-1, with TRBD1 matching over 8 bases. Unmatched junction bases numbered 13, after V lost 4 bases and J lost 0 bases. The germline gives CDR1 KGHSH, CDR2 LQKENI. The CDR3 sequence is 18 residues long. CDR3 protein: CASSLLSGTGTMNTEAFF. In nucleotides, the CDR3 is TGTGCCAGCTCACTCCTCTCCGGGACAGGAACGATGAACACTGAAGCTTTCTTT. Using reference TRBV18 and TRBJ1-1 for the parts outside the CDR3, the full variable domain is NAGVMQNPRHLVRRRGQEARLRCSPMKGHSHVYWYRQLPEEGLKFMVYLQKENIIDESGMPKERFSAEFPKEGPSILRIQQVVRGDSAAYFCASSLLSGTGTMNTEAFFGQGTRLTVV.

The chain is built from TRBV7-9 and TRBJ2-1; 9 bases line up with TRBD2. This CDR3 contains 19 residues. From germline, CDR1 is SEHNR and CDR2 FQNEAQ (reference sequence). Trimming cost V 6 bases and J 4 bases; bases outside gene matches: 19. The CDR3 loop reads CASSLPPAGGLLSYNEQFF. The CDR3, as DNA: TGTGCCAGCAGTCTTCCTCCAGCGGGGGGACTTCTATCTTACAATGAGCAGTTCTTC. Drawing the rest from reference TRBV7-9 and TRBJ2-1, the complete variable domain is DTGVSQNPRHKITKRGQNVTFRCDPISEHNRLYWYRQTLGQGPEFLTYFQNEAQLEKSRLLSDRFSAERPKGSFSTLEIQRTEQGDSAMYLCASSLPPAGGLLSYNEQFFGPGTRLTVL.

The chain employs TRBV4-2 and TRBJ1-2; TRBD1 aligns across 7 bases. The CDR3 loop spans 19 amino acids. Germline assignment: CDR1 LGHNA and CDR2 YNFKEQ. The J segment lost 4 bases and the V segment lost 0 bases, leaving 17 bases of the junction unmatched. The CDR3 bases are TGTGCCAGCAGCCAAGACCTGACAGGGCGCGTCTCCCGGGTCTATGGCTACACCTTC. Translating gives CASSQDLTGRVSRVYGYTF.

The chain recombines TRBV18 with TRBJ2-7; tentatively, D is TRBD1 (6 bases). This CDR3 spans 16 amino acids. V was trimmed by 3 bases and J by 3 bases, leaving 18 bases between them. Germline V gives CDR1 KGHSH, CDR2 LQKENI. DNA for the CDR3: TGTGCCAGCTCACCGTCAGGGGCCCTAAGTCTCTACGAGCAGTACTTC. Encoded protein: CASSPSGALSLYEQYF.

This chain links TRBV2 with TRBJ2-5, with TRBD2 identical over 8 bases. Germline V gene data show CDR1 as SNHLY and CDR2 as FYNNEI. Losses at the gene ends were 1 base for V and 3 bases for J; bases not matched to a gene: 4. The CDR3 runs to 15 residues. The CDR3 here is CASSEEQLAEETQYF. The DNA for the CDR3 is TGTGCCAGCAGTGAAGAACAACTAGCGGAAGAGACCCAGTACTTC.

This clone turned up a few times. This chain links TRBV2 with TRBJ1-4; 8 bases are a match to TRBD1. After removal of 4 bases from V and 0 bases from J, the junction contained 16 bases not matched to a gene. Germline V gene data show CDR1 as SNHLY and CDR2 as FYNNEI. The CDR3 sequence is 20 residues long. The CDR3 DNA sequence: TGTGCCAGCAGTGGTCAACAGGGGGGCTACTGGACTGCAACTAATGAAAAACTGTTTTTT. Translating it yields CASSGQQGGYWTATNEKLFF.